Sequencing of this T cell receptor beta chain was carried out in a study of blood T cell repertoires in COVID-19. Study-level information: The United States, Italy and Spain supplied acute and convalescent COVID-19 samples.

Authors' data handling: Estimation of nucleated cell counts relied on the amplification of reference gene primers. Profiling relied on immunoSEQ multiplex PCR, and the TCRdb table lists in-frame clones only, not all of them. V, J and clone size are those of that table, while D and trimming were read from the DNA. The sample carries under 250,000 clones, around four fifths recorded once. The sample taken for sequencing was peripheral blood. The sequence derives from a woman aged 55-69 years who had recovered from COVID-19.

Here the CDR3 reads CAWTPAQTQERQYF. The DNA of the CDR3 is TGTGCCTGGACCCCCGCCCAAACCCAGGAACGACAGTACTTC. The chain recombines TRBV30 with TRBJ2-7; D is unclear. The CDR3 runs 14 residues. CDR1 is GTSNPN, CDR2 SVGIG, per germline (reference sequence). V was trimmed by 4 bases and J by 10 bases, leaving 23 bases between them.